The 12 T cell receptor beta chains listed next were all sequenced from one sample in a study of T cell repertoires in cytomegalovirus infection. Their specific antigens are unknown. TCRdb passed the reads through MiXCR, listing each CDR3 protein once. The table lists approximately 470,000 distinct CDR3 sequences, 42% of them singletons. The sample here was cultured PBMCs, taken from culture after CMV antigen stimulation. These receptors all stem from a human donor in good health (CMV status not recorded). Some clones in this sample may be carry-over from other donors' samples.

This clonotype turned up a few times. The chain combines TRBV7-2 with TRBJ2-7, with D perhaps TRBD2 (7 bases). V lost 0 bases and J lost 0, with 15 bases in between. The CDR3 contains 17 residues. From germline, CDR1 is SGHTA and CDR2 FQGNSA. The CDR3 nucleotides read TGTGCCAGCAGCTTAGCAGGCGGGGGCCTAATCTCCTACGAGCAGTACTTC. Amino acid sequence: CASSLAGGGLISYEQYF. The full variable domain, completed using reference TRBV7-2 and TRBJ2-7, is GAGVSQSPSNKVTEKGKDVELRCDPISGHTALYWYRQSLGQGLEFLIYFQGNSAPDKSGLPSDRFSAERTGGSVSTLTIQRTQQEDSAVYLCASSLAGGGLISYEQYFGPGTRLTVT.

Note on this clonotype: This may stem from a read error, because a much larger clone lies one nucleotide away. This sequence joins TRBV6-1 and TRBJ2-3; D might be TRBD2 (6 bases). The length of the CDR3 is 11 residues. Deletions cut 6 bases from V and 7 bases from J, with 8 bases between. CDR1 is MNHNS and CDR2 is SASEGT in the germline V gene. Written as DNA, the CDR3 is TGTGCCAGCAGACTAGCATATACGCAGTATTTT. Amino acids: CASRLAYTQYF.

In DNA form, the CDR3 reads TGTGCCAGCAGCTTAGTGGTGCTAGCGCGTCCCATGGGGACCTACAATGAGCAGTTCTTC. This translates into CASSLVVLARPMGTYNEQFF. V usage is TRBV7-2 and J usage is TRBJ2-1; weak D call: TRBD2 (6 bases). Deletions cut 1 base from V and 2 bases from J, with 24 bases between. This CDR3 is 20 amino acids long. The germline V gene has CDR1 SGHTA and CDR2 FQGNSA.

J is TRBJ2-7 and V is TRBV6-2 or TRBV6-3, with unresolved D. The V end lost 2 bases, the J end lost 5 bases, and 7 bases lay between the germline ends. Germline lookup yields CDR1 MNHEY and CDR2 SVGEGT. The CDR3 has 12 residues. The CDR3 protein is CASSYGPNEQYF. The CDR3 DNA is TGTGCCAGCAGTTACGGGCCTAACGAGCAGTACTTC.

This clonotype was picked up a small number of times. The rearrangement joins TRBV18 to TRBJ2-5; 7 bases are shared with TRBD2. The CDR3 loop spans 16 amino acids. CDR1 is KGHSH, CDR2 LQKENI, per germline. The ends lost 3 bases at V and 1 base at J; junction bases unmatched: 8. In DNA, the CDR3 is TGTGCCAGCTCACCGCCAGGGCGGGGGACCCAAGAGACCCAGTACTTC. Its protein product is CASSPPGRGTQETQYF.

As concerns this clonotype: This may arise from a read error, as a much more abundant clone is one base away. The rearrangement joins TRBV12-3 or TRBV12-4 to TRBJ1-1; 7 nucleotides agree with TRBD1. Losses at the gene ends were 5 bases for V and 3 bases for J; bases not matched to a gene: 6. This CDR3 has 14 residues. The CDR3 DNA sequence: TGTGCCAGCAGTCCCGGGACAGAGTACACTGAAGCTTTCTTT. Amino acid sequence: CASSPGTEYTEAFF.

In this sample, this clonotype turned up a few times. CDR3 loop: CASSITGTGEKLFF. CDR3 bases: TGTGCCAGCAGCATTACAGGAACTGGGGAAAAACTGTTTTTT. V is TRBV6-6 and J is TRBJ1-4, with TRBD1 as a possible D gene (5 bases). V shed 6 bases and J shed 8 bases, with 16 bases lying between them. This CDR3 has 14 amino acids. In germline, CDR1 is MNHNY, CDR2 SVGAGI (reference sequence).

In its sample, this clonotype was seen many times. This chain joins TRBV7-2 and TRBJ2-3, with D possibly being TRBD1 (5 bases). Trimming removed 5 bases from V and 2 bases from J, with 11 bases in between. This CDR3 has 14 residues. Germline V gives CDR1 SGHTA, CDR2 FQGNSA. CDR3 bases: TGTGCCAGCAGCCCCGAACAGGTCACAGATACGCAGTATTTT. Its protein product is CASSPEQVTDTQYF.

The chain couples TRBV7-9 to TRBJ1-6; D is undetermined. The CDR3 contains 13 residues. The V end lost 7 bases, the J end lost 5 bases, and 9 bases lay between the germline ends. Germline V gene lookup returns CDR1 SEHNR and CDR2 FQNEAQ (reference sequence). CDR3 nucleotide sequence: TGTGCCAGCACGGTCTACAATAATTCACCCCTCCACTTT. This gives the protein CASTVYNNSPLHF. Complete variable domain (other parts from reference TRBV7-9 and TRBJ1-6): DTGVSQNPRHKITKRGQNVTFRCDPISEHNRLYWYRQTLGQGPEFLTYFQNEAQLEKSRLLSDRFSAERPKGSFSTLEIQRTEQGDSAMYLCASTVYNNSPLHFGNGTRLTVT.

CDR3 coding DNA: TGCGCCAGCAGCCAAGTGCCAGGGGATTCACCCCTCCACTTT. Translated, it gives CASSQVPGDSPLHF. The chain is built from TRBV4-1 and TRBJ1-6, with TRBD1 as a possible D gene (6 bases). The V gene's germline CDR1 is MGHRA and CDR2 YSYEKL. The CDR3 runs 14 residues. Trimming took off 1 base at V and 8 bases at J, with 9 bases between the two ends.

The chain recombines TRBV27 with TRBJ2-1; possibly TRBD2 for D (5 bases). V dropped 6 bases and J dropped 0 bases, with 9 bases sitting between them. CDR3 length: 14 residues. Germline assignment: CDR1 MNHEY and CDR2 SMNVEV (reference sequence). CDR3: CASRLEGSYNEQFF. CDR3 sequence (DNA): TGTGCCAGCAGATTAGAGGGCTCCTACAATGAGCAGTTCTTC.

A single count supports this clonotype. This CDR3 is CASSIDLLATDTQYF. The DNA of the CDR3 is TGTGCCAGTAGTATAGATCTATTAGCAACAGATACGCAGTATTTT. The J gene is TRBJ2-3, the V gene TRBV19; no definite D call. There are 15 residues in the CDR3. Looked up from germline, CDR1 is LNHDA and CDR2 is SQIVND (reference sequence). V gave up 0 bases and J gave up 3 bases, with 10 bases separating them.